The 19 T cell receptor beta chains reported below all come from one sample, sequenced in a study of T cells in Graves' hyperthyroidism and ophthalmopathy. The CDR3 regions of TCR beta were amplified from RNA transcripts. Using the HTBI primer set, a first-round RT-PCR was run on the TCR CDR3. TCRdb processed the multiplex PCR reads anew with MiXCR; each CDR3 protein has one entry. The sample includes approximately 590,000 distinct CDR3 sequences, around 42% of them seen just once. The sequencing input was peripheral blood or thyroid tissue (not recorded which). The receptors here all came from a woman aged 18-29 years with Graves' hyperthyroidism.

About this clonotype: Sequence at one end of the junction differs from germline and may be a read error. This chain joins TRBV20-1 and TRBJ1-6, with D uncertain. Germline-derived CDR1 and CDR2 are DFQATT and SNEGSKA (reference sequence). CDR3 length: 17 residues. The CDR3 loop is CSATGKGNANYNSPFHF. The DNA for the CDR3 is TGCAGTGCTACGGGGAAAGGAAATGCGAACTATAATTCACCCTTCCACTTT.

The chain joins TRBV5-1 to TRBJ1-2; TRBD1 agrees at 9 bases. The CDR3 length is 14 residues. Germline assignment: CDR1 SGHRS and CDR2 YFSETQ. V lost 4 bases to trimming and J lost 10 bases; unmatched junction nucleotides: 11. Here the CDR3 reads CASSARDREDDYTF. The CDR3 DNA reads TGCGCCAGCAGCGCCCGGGACAGGGAAGATGACTACACCTTC.

This chain links TRBV20-1 with TRBJ2-2; D is perhaps TRBD1 (7 bases). The CDR3 spans 15 residues. The germline gives CDR1 DFQATT, CDR2 SNEGSKA (reference sequence). Trimming pared 0 bases from V and 4 bases from J, leaving 12 bases between. The CDR3 coding sequence is TGCAGTGCTAGAGATGGGCAGGGGGGCACCGGGGAGCTGTTTTTT. Residues: CSARDGQGGTGELFF.

Remarks on this clonotype: The junction departs from the called germline gene at one end, perhaps through a read error. V and J are TRBV20-1 and TRBJ2-5; D unclear. The CDR3 contains 13 residues. CDR1 DFQATT and CDR2 SNEGSKA come from the germline V gene (reference sequence). CDR3: CRARDQAPETQYF. The CDR3 DNA sequence: TGCAGAGCTAGAGATCAGGCCCCAGAGACCCAGTACTTC.

This clonotype has just a few counts. The chain carries TRBV12-3 or TRBV12-4 and TRBJ1-2; TRBD1 is a possible D gene (6 bases). CDR3 length: 18 amino acids. V was pared by 4 bases and J by 5 bases, with 26 bases between. The CDR3 nucleotides read TGTGCCAGCAGTTCAGAGAGGGGATCGGGGGCCACGGCTTATGGCTACACCTTC. Translated: CASSSERGSGATAYGYTF.

This sequence joins TRBV7-9 and TRBJ2-7; D is undetermined. V gave up 1 base and J gave up 2 bases, with 15 bases separating them. The CDR3 has 16 amino acids. Looked up from germline, CDR1 is SEHNR and CDR2 is FQNEAQ (reference sequence). The CDR3 spells CASSLGPPGAAYEQYF. CDR3 DNA: TGTGCCAGCAGCTTAGGCCCGCCAGGCGCAGCCTACGAGCAGTACTTC.

The chain combines TRBV9 with TRBJ2-6; D is perhaps TRBD2 (6 bases). This CDR3 is built from 15 residues. The V gene lost 3 bases and the J gene lost 2 bases, with 9 bases spanning the gap. Per the germline V gene, CDR1 is SGDLS and CDR2 is YYNGEE. Here the CDR3 reads CASSGRAAGANVLTF. The CDR3 DNA sequence: TGTGCCAGCAGCGGGAGGGCCGCTGGGGCCAACGTCCTGACTTTC.

V usage is TRBV20-1 and J usage is TRBJ1-2; 7 nucleotides agree with TRBD1. CDR1 is DFQATT and CDR2 is SNEGSKA in the germline V gene (reference sequence). The CDR3 extends over 11 amino acids. The CDR3, as DNA: TGCAGCCAGGGACAGAACTATGGCTACACCTTC. Translated: CSQGQNYGYTF.

This clonotype was seen a handful of times. This chain joins TRBV7-9 and TRBJ2-7, with 9 bases fitting TRBD1. The germline gives CDR1 SEHNR, CDR2 FQNEAQ (reference sequence). The CDR3 is 17 amino acids. V was clipped by 5 bases and J by 1 base; unmatched bases: 12. CDR3 loop: CASSQVADRGVSYEQYF. The CDR3 DNA follows: TGTGCCAGCAGCCAAGTGGCCGACAGGGGGGTGTCCTACGAGCAGTACTTC.

This chain connects TRBV25-1 to TRBJ2-2; 10 nucleotides match TRBD2. The CDR3 extends over 15 amino acids. Germline V gene lookup returns CDR1 MGHDK and CDR2 SYGVNS. With V trimmed by 6 bases and J by 5 bases, 6 bases remained unmatched. The CDR3 bases are TGTGCCAGCAGCCAGGAGGGACTAGCGACCGGGGAGCTGTTTTTT. Protein product: CASSQEGLATGELFF. Looking up the rest from reference TRBV25-1 and TRBJ2-2 gives the full variable domain: EADIYQTPRYLVIGTGKKITLECSQTMGHDKMYWYQQDPGMELHLIHYSYGVNSTEKGDLSSESTVSRIRTEHFPLTLESARPSHTSQYLCASSQEGLATGELFFGEGSRLTVL.

The chain links TRBV14 to TRBJ1-2; 7 bases map to TRBD1. The CDR3 runs to 16 residues. Germline CDR1 SGHDN, CDR2 FVKESK. The ends lost 1 base at V and 0 bases at J; junction bases unmatched: 5. In nucleotides, the CDR3 is TGTGCCAGCAGCCAAGGAGGACAGGTGACTAACTATGGCTACACCTTC. This sequence encodes CASSQGGQVTNYGYTF. Variable domain in full (rest from reference TRBV14 and TRBJ1-2): EAGVTQFPSHSVIEKGQTVTLRCDPISGHDNLYWYRRVMGKEIKFLLHFVKESKQDESGMPNNRFLAERTGGTYSTLKVQPAELEDSGVYFCASSQGGQVTNYGYTFGSGTRLTVV.

The CDR3 is CASSGTGGRGYTF. The DNA of the CDR3 is TGTGCCAGCAGCGGGACAGGGGGCAGGGGCTACACCTTC. The gene calls are TRBV2 and TRBJ1-2; 12 nucleotides match TRBD1. From germline, CDR1 is SNHLY and CDR2 FYNNEI. This CDR3 contains 13 residues. V dropped 6 bases and J dropped 8; count of bases not matched to a gene: 4.

Only a few counts were recorded for this clonotype. The chain carries TRBV7-9 and TRBJ1-1, with a tentative D call TRBD1 (5 bases). Germline values: CDR1 SEHNR, CDR2 FQNEAQ (reference sequence). This CDR3 spans 15 amino acids. V was shortened by 3 bases and J by 5 bases, with 16 bases between the two germline ends. The DNA for the CDR3 is TGTGCCAGCAGCTTGGGACCGCCCGGAGCAACTGAAGCTTTCTTT. It yields the protein CASSLGPPGATEAFF.

This clonotype was counted only a few times. The genes are TRBV10-2 and TRBJ1-1; possibly TRBD1 for D (6 bases). CDR1 and CDR2 from the germline V gene are WSHSY and SAAADI. Trimming pared 0 bases from V and 5 bases from J, leaving 7 bases between. This CDR3 contains 13 residues. Here the CDR3 DNA reads TGCGCCAGCAGTGAGTCCAGGGGAACTGAAGCTTTCTTT. Its translation is CASSESRGTEAFF.

This clonotype occurred many times. The genes are TRBV20-1 and TRBJ1-1, with a weak D call TRBD1 (6 bases). Germline assignment: CDR1 DFQATT and CDR2 SNEGSKA (reference sequence). CDR3 length: 11 amino acids. V lost 5 bases and J lost 10, with 14 bases in between. The CDR3 sequence: CSAAYGGRAFF. The CDR3, as DNA: TGCAGTGCTGCTTATGGGGGCCGAGCTTTCTTT.

The rearrangement uses TRBV15 and TRBJ2-5, with TRBD2 as a possible D gene (6 bases). CDR1 and CDR2 from the germline V gene are LNHNV and YYDKDF (reference sequence). The CDR3 consists of 13 residues. V lost 0 bases to trimming and J lost 7 bases, with 9 bases between them. This CDR3 is CATSRDRGGTQYF. The CDR3 DNA is TGTGCCACCAGCAGAGACCGGGGAGGGACCCAGTACTTC.

V gene TRBV9 combines with J gene TRBJ2-2; the D is unclear. CDR3 length: 15 residues. With 0 bases removed from V and 0 bases from J, the gap between germline ends came to 6 bases. Germline CDR1 SGDLS, CDR2 YYNGEE. CDR3 sequence (DNA): TGTGCCAGCAGCGTAGTGGGGACGAACACCGGGGAGCTGTTTTTT. The encoded protein is CASSVVGTNTGELFF.

The chain couples TRBV24-1 to TRBJ2-5; perhaps TRBD1 as D (5 bases). CDR1 and CDR2 from the germline V gene are KGHDR and SFDVKD. The V end was cut by 4 bases, the J end by 0 bases, with 14 bases between. The CDR3 extends over 16 amino acids. The CDR3 DNA reads as TGTGCCACCAGTGACTTTTCCAGACAGTACCAAGAGACCCAGTACTTC. Translation: CATSDFSRQYQETQYF.

About this clonotype: The junction shows a germline mismatch at one end, possibly a read error. V gene TRBV4-1 combines with J gene TRBJ2-5, with 13 bases that match TRBD2. Germline V gene data show CDR1 as MGHRA and CDR2 as YSYEKL. This CDR3 is 19 amino acids long. The CDR3: CAGSQDRRLAGGIQETQYF. In nucleotides, the CDR3 is TGTGCCGGCAGCCAAGATCGGCGACTAGCGGGAGGCATCCAAGAGACCCAGTACTTC.